The rows below give T cell receptor beta chains drawn from one sample of a study of cytomegalovirus exposure and HLA in healthy donors. TCRdb keeps only in-frame clones here, not all; method: immunoSEQ multiplex PCR. The sample lists around 160,000 clones; 65% to 90% were seen once. The sample comprised PBMCs. All receptors come from a human donor in good health. Both conserved end residues are part of each CDR3. The order of the fields is J gene, clone size, D gene, V gene, CDR3 DNA, CDR3 protein. D genes are given only for firm matches. Clone size is not always given. Where it is, it says once, few, many or a class for expanded clones.

>TRBJ1-1|.|.|TRBV27
TGTGCCAGCAGTTACTCCGGGTTCCTGAACACTGAAGCTTTCTTT
CASSYSGFLNTEAFF
>TRBJ2-5|.|TRBD2|TRBV6-1
TGTGCCAGCAGTGAACTAGCGGGGCTAGAGACCCAGTACTTC
CASSELAGLETQYF
>TRBJ2-7|.|.|TRBV28
TGTGCCAGCAGTTCCTCCCTCGGAGGGCTTCGCGAGCAGTACTTC
CASSSSLGGLREQYF
>TRBJ2-1|.|TRBD1|TRBV29-1
TGCAGCGTTGTAGGGGGACAGGGGTACAATGAGCAGTTCTTC
CSVVGGQGYNEQFF
>TRBJ1-2|.|.|TRBV25-1
TGTGCCAGCAGTGAATACGGCGGGTTGGTTAGCTACACCTTC
CASSEYGGLVSYTF
>TRBJ1-2|.|TRBD1|TRBV6-1
TGTGCCAGCAGCGAGACAGGGAACTATGGCTACCCCTTC
CASSETGNYGYPF
>TRBJ2-4|few|.|TRBV10-3
TGTGCCATCAGTGAGTCTAGGCAGGGGAACATTCAGTACTTC
CAISESRQGNIQYF
>TRBJ2-3|.|TRBD2|TRBV5-1
TGCGCCAGCAGCTTGGAGGTGACTAGCTCTAGAGATACGCAGTATTTT
CASSLEVTSSRDTQYF
>TRBJ2-1|.|.|TRBV27
TGTGCCAGCAGTTCGTCATACAGGGACGATGAGCAGTTCTTC
CASSSSYRDDEQFF
>TRBJ1-1|.|.|TRBV6-1
TGTGCCAGCAGTGAGACATTCGCTCTGGGAGCTTTCTTT
CASSETFALGAFF
>TRBJ1-6|.|TRBD1|TRBV19
TGTGCCACCAGGACAGGGGTTCGTTCACCCCTCCACTTT
CATRTGVRSPLHF
>TRBJ2-2|.|.|TRBV21-1
TGTGCCAGCAGCCTTTCCGGAGGTAGAGGGGGCTGGAGCACCGGGGAGCTGTTTTTT
CASSLSGGRGGWSTGELFF
>TRBJ1-3|.|.|TRBV21-1
TGTGCCAGCAGCATACCCGGCTCAGGGCTTATGGGAAACACCATATATTTT
CASSIPGSGLMGNTIYF
>TRBJ2-7|.|.|TRBV6-5
TGTGCCAGCAGTTGGGTGGGGGGACAGAGCTACGAGCAGTACTTC
CASSWVGGQSYEQYF
>TRBJ2-7|few|.|TRBV4-3
TGCGCCAGCAGCCAAGATCTAGCCCTCAGCGAGCAGTACTTC
CASSQDLALSEQYF
>TRBJ1-5|.|.|TRBV25-1
TGTGCCAGCAGTGAATTCGGGGATCAGCCCCAGCATTTT
CASSEFGDQPQHF
>TRBJ2-7|.|TRBD2|TRBV4-3
TGCGCCAGCAGCCAAGCCTGGGGAGCGGGGGGGGTTTCCTACGAGCAGTACTTC
CASSQAWGAGGVSYEQYF
>TRBJ1-2|once|.|TRBV5-4
TGTGCCAGCAGTTCGGACAGTACTAACTATGGCTACACCTTC
CASSSDSTNYGYTF
>TRBJ2-1|.|.|TRBV6-1
TGCGCCAGCAGTGATGCAGGCACCTACAATGAGCAGTTCTTC
CASSDAGTYNEQFF
>TRBJ1-2|once|.|TRBV2
TGTGCCAGCAGTGCCCAACAGGGAGTTTATGGCTACACCTTC
CASSAQQGVYGYTF
>TRBJ1-2|.|.|TRBV6-5
TGTGCCAGCAGTTCAGGGTTCTATCACTATGGCTACACCTTC
CASSSGFYHYGYTF
>TRBJ2-1|.|TRBD1|TRBV4-3
TGCGCCAGCAGTCGACAGGGATTGGACTACAATGAGCAGTTCTTC
CASSRQGLDYNEQFF
>TRBJ2-3|.|TRBD1|TRBV9
TGTGCCAGCAGCGGGGGACAGGGCCTGCAAACGACAGATACGCAGTATTTT
CASSGGQGLQTTDTQYF
>TRBJ1-1|.|.|TRBV6-6
TGTGCCAGCAGTTACTCTGCCGGACAGCTGAACACTGAAGCTTTCTTT
CASSYSAGQLNTEAFF
>TRBJ1-2|once|TRBD1|TRBV7-2
TGTGCCAGCAGCTTAGGACAGGGAGAAGGCTACACCTTC
CASSLGQGEGYTF
>TRBJ1-6|.|.|TRBV6-4
TGTGCCAGCAGTGACTCGGCAGCCTATAATTCACCCCTCCACTTT
CASSDSAAYNSPLHF